Shown below are 26 T cell receptor beta chains from a single sample sequenced in a study of cytomegalovirus exposure and HLA in healthy donors. Researchers ran the PCR with 60 Vbeta and 13 Jbeta primers. Clones were read by immunoSEQ multiplex PCR, and TCRdb kept only the in-frame ones, dropping some. The sample includes over 100,000 clones, 60% to 80% of them seen just once. The sample taken for sequencing was PBMCs. Source of these receptors: a male donor in good health and CMV-seronegative.

This clone came up once. This chain links TRBV7-9 with TRBJ1-5; the match to TRBD1 covers 8 bases. CDR3 length: 15 amino acids. V was pared by 5 bases and J by 4 bases, with 7 bases of the junction left unmatched. Germline assignment: CDR1 SEHNR and CDR2 FQNEAQ (reference sequence). The CDR3 DNA reads as TGTGCCAGCAGCGAGCAGGGGGCTTTAAATCAGCCCCAGCATTTT. Its translation: CASSEQGALNQPQHF.

The genes are TRBV20-1 and TRBJ1-2; D unresolved. The CDR3 extends over 11 amino acids. CDR1 is DFQATT, CDR2 SNEGSKA, per germline (reference sequence). Trimming pared 7 bases from V and 8 bases from J, leaving 14 bases between. The CDR3, as DNA: TGCAGTGTAGCCACGAGGAAAGGCTACACCTTC. It encodes CSVATRKGYTF.

This clone was counted once. The chain is built from TRBV4-2 and TRBJ1-2, with D possibly TRBD1 on 5 matching bases. V was shortened by 3 bases and J by 1 base, with 12 bases between the two germline ends. CDR1 and CDR2 from the germline V gene are LGHNA and YNFKEQ. The CDR3 covers 15 residues. CDR3: CASSQPRTYNYGYTF. The CDR3, as DNA: TGTGCCAGCAGCCAGCCACGGACATATAACTATGGCTACACCTTC.

V usage is TRBV7-9 and J usage is TRBJ1-5; D is perhaps TRBD1 (5 bases). The V and J ends lost 0 bases and 3 bases respectively, with 12 bases between them. Germline CDR1 is SEHNR and CDR2 is FQNEAQ (reference sequence). The CDR3 runs 16 residues. The CDR3 DNA reads TGTGCCAGCAGCTTAGCTTTGGCAGGGAACAATCAGCCCCAGCATTTT. Residues: CASSLALAGNNQPQHF.

The chain has TRBV7-9 and TRBJ1-4; maybe TRBD1 (5 bases). The CDR3 length is 13 residues. Trimming removed 2 bases from V and 8 bases from J, with 9 bases in between. CDR1 is SEHNR and CDR2 is FQNEAQ in the germline V gene (reference sequence). The CDR3 reads CASSLRGWEKLFF. The CDR3, as DNA: TGTGCCAGCAGCTTAAGGGGTTGGGAAAAACTGTTTTTT.

The chain joins TRBV27 to TRBJ1-3; D is possibly TRBD1 (6 bases). The CDR3 is 15 amino acids. The V and J ends lost 2 bases and 0 bases respectively, with 8 bases between them. Germline CDR1 MNHEY, CDR2 SMNVEV (reference sequence). As DNA, the CDR3 is TGTGCCAGCAGTTTAAGGGGGGGCTCTGGAAACACCATATATTTT. It yields the protein CASSLRGGSGNTIYF.

This clone was counted between two and nine times. The chain is built from TRBV21-1 and TRBJ1-2; the listed D gene, TRBD1, was not tested against the DNA. TRBV21-1 is shown as a pseudogene. This CDR3 is built from 17 residues. DNA for the CDR3: TGTGCCAGCAGCAAAGGAAGCTTCTGGGAAGGGGGCTATGGCTACACCTTC. Translating it yields CASSKGSFWEGGYGYTF.

The chain couples TRBV29-1 to TRBJ1-4; 8 bases are shared with TRBD1. Germline loops: CDR1 SQVTM, CDR2 ANQGSEA. V was pared by 3 bases and J by 6 bases, with 6 bases of the junction left unmatched. CDR3 size: 14 residues. The CDR3 nucleotides read TGCAGCGTTGAGGGTATGGACAGGGATGAAAAACTGTTTTTT. Amino acids: CSVEGMDRDEKLFF.

A remark on this clone: Sequence at one end of the junction differs from germline and may be a read error. The J gene is TRBJ1-1, the V gene TRBV6-5, with D tentatively TRBD1 (6 bases). The CDR3 covers 14 residues. Germline CDR1 MNHEY, CDR2 SVGAGI. In nucleotides, the CDR3 is TGTGCCAGCAGCAACAGGGATGGGAGCACTGAAGCTCTCTTT. Amino acids: CASSNRDGSTEALF.

The CDR3 DNA is TGTGCCATCAGAGGGGTCGATGAGCAGTTCTTC. Translation gives CAIRGVDEQFF. This chain joins TRBV10-3 and TRBJ2-1; possible D gene TRBD1, 5 bases. V gave up 6 bases and J gave up 8 bases, with 8 bases separating them. The CDR3 covers 11 residues. The germline V gene has CDR1 ENHRY and CDR2 SYGVKD.

J is TRBJ2-2 and V is TRBV6-1, with a possible D match to TRBD1 (5 bases). The V and J ends lost 5 bases and 8 bases respectively, with 15 bases between them. Germline V gene data show CDR1 as MNHNS and CDR2 as SASEGT. The CDR3 runs to 14 residues. The CDR3 region is CASSPDPRTGELFF. The CDR3, as DNA: TGTGCCAGCAGTCCGGACCCGCGGACAGGGGAGCTGTTTTTT.

V and J are TRBV5-1 and TRBJ1-6; 7 bases agree with TRBD1. The CDR3 is 15 amino acids. The germline V gene encodes CDR1 SGHRS and CDR2 YFSETQ. J lost 3 bases, V lost 0 bases, and 0 bases had no gene match. The DNA of the CDR3 is TGCGCCAGCAGCTTGGGGGACAGCTATAATTCACCCCTCCACTTT. Its translation is CASSLGDSYNSPLHF.

V is TRBV4-3 and J is TRBJ2-1; perhaps TRBD2 as D (7 bases). Trimming stripped 2 bases from V and 1 base from J, with 21 bases between. This CDR3 is 19 amino acids long. Germline lookup yields CDR1 LGHNA and CDR2 YSLEER. The CDR3 sequence is CASSQIRGGGDPSYNEQFF. CDR3 sequence (DNA): TGCGCCAGCAGCCAAATAAGGGGAGGGGGGGACCCTTCCTACAATGAGCAGTTCTTC.

This clone appeared a few times. The rearrangement uses TRBV4-3 and TRBJ1-6; D call uncertain. CDR1 and CDR2 from the germline V gene are LGHNA and YSLEER. The V end was cut by 0 bases, the J end by 0 bases, with 9 bases between. The CDR3 has 17 amino acids. This chain's CDR3 is CASSQDPKSSYNSPLHF. The CDR3 coding sequence is TGCGCCAGCAGCCAAGACCCTAAGAGCTCCTATAATTCACCCCTCCACTTT.

Only one count was recorded for this clone. The chain employs TRBV27 and TRBJ1-5; D not resolved. Looked up from germline, CDR1 is MNHEY and CDR2 is SMNVEV (reference sequence). V was shortened by 6 bases and J by 3 bases, with 9 bases between the two germline ends. The CDR3 spans 13 residues. In DNA form, the CDR3 reads TGTGCCAGCAGGGTGGGAGCCAATCAGCCCCAGCATTTT. Protein sequence: CASRVGANQPQHF.

The rearrangement uses TRBV18 and TRBJ2-5; D possibly corresponds to TRBD2 (5 bases). Trimming left V 5 bases short and J 0 bases short, with 7 bases between. The CDR3 has 13 residues. The V gene's germline CDR1 is KGHSH and CDR2 LQKENI. DNA of the CDR3: TGTGCCAGCTCAGAAGCGGACCAAGAGACCCAGTACTTC. Residues: CASSEADQETQYF.

Concerning this clone: One junction end does not reproduce the germline sequence, and a read error may be involved. At the DNA level, this CDR3 is encoded by other sequences in the same sample as well. This CDR3 reads CASSGAREPYEQYF. For the CDR3, the DNA is TGTGCCAGCAGCGGGGCGCGCGAACCCTACGAGCAGTACTTC. V gene TRBV5-1 combines with J gene TRBJ2-7, with TRBD2 matching over 7 bases. This CDR3 contains 14 residues. CDR1 and CDR2 from the germline V gene are SGHRS and YFSETQ. The full variable domain, with the rest looked up from reference TRBV5-1 and TRBJ2-7, is KAGVTQTPRYLIKTRGQQVTLSCSPISGHRSVSWYQQTPGQGLQFLFEYFSETQRNKGNFPGRFSGRQFSNSRSEMNVSTLELGDSALYLCASSGAREPYEQYFGPGTRLTVT.

This clone was detected a few times. The chain is built from TRBV4-3 and TRBJ1-6; no clear D gene. The CDR3 is made up of 14 amino acids. V lost 2 bases and J 7 bases, leaving 9 bases between the germline ends. Germline CDR1 reads LGHNA; CDR2 reads YSLEER. This CDR3 reads CASSQWQANSPLHF. In nucleotides, the CDR3 is TGCGCCAGCAGCCAATGGCAGGCGAATTCACCCCTCCACTTT.

This clone was found a few times. The V and J genes are TRBV6-6 and TRBJ1-6, with a tentative D call TRBD1 (5 bases). The CDR3 totals 14 residues. The germline V gene has CDR1 MNHNY and CDR2 SVGAGI (reference sequence). The V and J ends lost 6 bases and 5 bases respectively, with 11 bases between them. In DNA, the CDR3 is TGTGCCAGCAGGCCGGACACGAATAATTCACCCCTCCACTTT. It codes for CASRPDTNNSPLHF.

The V call is TRBV5-1, the J call TRBJ2-5; tentative D call: TRBD2 (5 bases). This CDR3 has 15 residues. Germline lookup yields CDR1 SGHRS and CDR2 YFSETQ. Trimming removed 4 bases at V and 4 bases at J, with 17 bases between. The CDR3 bases are TGCGCCAGCAGCCCCGGTTCGGGGTTAGCAGAGACCCAGTACTTC. Encoded protein: CASSPGSGLAETQYF.

This rearrangement joins TRBV7-9 to TRBJ1-2; D call uncertain. CDR1 and CDR2 from the germline V gene are SEHNR and FQNEAQ (reference sequence). The CDR3 covers 14 residues. V was cut by 1 base and J by 3 bases, with 9 bases left in between. This CDR3 is CASSLEQHYYGYTF. For the CDR3, the DNA is TGTGCCAGCAGCTTAGAACAGCACTACTATGGCTACACCTTC.

The chain combines TRBV2 with TRBJ1-3, with D maybe TRBD1 (5 bases). V was cut by 7 bases and J by 0 bases, with 10 bases left in between. In germline, CDR1 is SNHLY, CDR2 FYNNEI. The CDR3 is 14 amino acids. The DNA of the CDR3 is TGTGCCAGCAAACGACAGTCCTCTGGAAACACCATATATTTT. It codes for CASKRQSSGNTIYF.

The chain employs TRBV29-1 and TRBJ1-2, with unresolved D. Germline CDR1 is SQVTM and CDR2 is ANQGSEA. V was clipped by 3 bases and J by 7 bases, with 3 bases between them. This CDR3 contains 9 residues. The CDR3 DNA reads as TGCAGCGTTGACGGTGGCTACACCTTC. Protein sequence: CSVDGGYTF.

The chain has TRBV7-6 and TRBJ1-2; TRBD1 agrees at 7 bases. This CDR3 has 12 residues. J was trimmed by 10 bases and V by 8 bases; bases with no gene match: 10. CDR1 SGHVS and CDR2 FNYEAQ come from the germline V gene. CDR3 in amino acids: CASPDRQVYYTF. The DNA of the CDR3 is TGTGCCAGCCCGGACAGGCAAGTGTACTACACCTTC.

The chain combines TRBV9 with TRBJ2-1; weak D call: TRBD1 (5 bases). Trimming pared 2 bases from V and 0 bases from J, leaving 9 bases between. This CDR3 region has 15 residues. Germline V gene data show CDR1 as SGDLS and CDR2 as YYNGEE. The CDR3 protein is CASSVGPSSYNEQFF. The CDR3 nucleotides are TGTGCCAGCAGCGTGGGGCCTAGCTCCTACAATGAGCAGTTCTTC.

The rearrangement joins TRBV2 to TRBJ2-3; weak D call: TRBD1 (8 bases). The CDR3 loop spans 13 amino acids. In germline, CDR1 is SNHLY, CDR2 FYNNEI. V was shortened by 10 bases and J by 3 bases, with 14 bases between the two germline ends. CDR3 nucleotide sequence: TGTGCCAACGGACAGGGAGGGACAGATACGCAGTATTTT. It specifies CANGQGGTDTQYF.